These 28 T cell receptor beta chains originate from one sample sequenced in a study of Tregs in tolerant kidney transplant recipients. The nonmyeloablative bone marrow transplants came from related graft donors, with transient mixed chimerism. Only in-frame clones appear in the TCRdb table, and some are missing; sequencing was by immunoSEQ multiplex PCR. This table lists approximately 6,400 clones. Sequences were derived from CD8+ T cells from blood (PBMCs), sampled 12 months after the transplant. Receptors originate from a human patient who received a combined kidney and bone marrow transplant. The graft donor may be the source of some T cells.

Concerning this clone itself: The read ends 3 residues early relative to the CDR3; the germline J gene fills the gap. The chain combines TRBV7-3 with TRBJ2-2; D gene ambiguous. V lost 5 bases, J lost 1 base, and 14 bases lay in between. CDR1 SGHTA and CDR2 FQGTGA come from the germline V gene. The CDR3 is made up of 16 amino acids. CDR3 DNA, as far as it was read: TGTGCCAGCAGCCCACAAAAGAAAATGAACACCGGGGAG. Translation: CASSPQKKMNTGE. The whole CDR3 is CASSPQKKMNTGELFF.

A remark on this clone: The read stops 3 residues short of the end of the CDR3; the missing end is completed from the germline J gene. This chain uses TRBV6-2 or TRBV6-3 with TRBJ2-6, with a weak D call TRBD1 (7 bases). Trimming shortened V by 6 bases and J by 9 bases, and 21 bases separated the two germline ends. The germline CDR1 and CDR2 sequences are MNHEY and SVGEGT. The CDR3 totals 16 residues. CDR3 DNA (partial): TGTGCCAGCAGAAAAGGGACAGTCGGAGGGCGCAACGTC. Translation: CASRKGTVGGRNV. The whole CDR3 region reads CASRKGTVGGRNVLTF.

With respect to this clone: The missing CDR3 end, 3 residues past where the read stops, is filled in from the germline J gene. The chain has TRBV2 and TRBJ2-1, with a tentative D call TRBD2 (6 bases). The germline CDR1 and CDR2 sequences are SNHLY and FYNNEI. The CDR3 is 16 amino acids. The ends were cut back, 7 bases at V and 6 bases at J, with 22 bases in the middle. CDR3 in amino acids: CASNGVATGAGNEQFF. The CDR3 bases that were read are TGTGCCAGCAATGGGGTAGCGACGGGAGCGGGCAATGAG.

A word on this clone: The sequence runs out 3 residues before the end of the CDR3; the remainder is reconstructed from the germline J gene. The chain combines TRBV5-1 with TRBJ1-2; weak D call: TRBD1 (6 bases). Germline V gene lookup returns CDR1 SGHRS and CDR2 YFSETQ. The CDR3 is 14 amino acids. V lost 4 bases and J 4 bases, leaving 14 bases between the germline ends. The CDR3 DNA, read in part, is TGCGCCAGCAGCCCAGGACAGTTACTCTATGGC. This codes for CASSPGQLLYG. The whole CDR3 sequence is CASSPGQLLYGYTF.

A note on this clone: The read comes to an end 3 residues before the CDR3 does, leaving the germline J gene to fill in the end. J is TRBJ2-5 and V is TRBV5-1; 11 bases are shared with TRBD2. The ends lost 0 bases at V and 4 bases at J; junction bases unmatched: 11. Germline loops: CDR1 SGHRS, CDR2 YFSETQ. This CDR3 has 18 residues. The CDR3 bases that were read are TGCGCCAGCAGCTTGGACACCACGGCAGGACTAGCGGGAGAGACC. Protein product: CASSLDTTAGLAGET. From start to end, the CDR3 is CASSLDTTAGLAGETQYF.

As regards this clone: The read finishes 3 residues shy of the CDR3 end, and the germline J gene is used to complete it. The chain joins TRBV4-1 to TRBJ2-5, with TRBD1 matching over 9 bases. CDR3 length equals 15 residues. Germline CDR1 MGHRA, CDR2 YSYEKL. J was trimmed by 0 bases and V by 4 bases; bases with no gene match: 3. The CDR3 DNA, read in part, is TGCGCCAGCAGCCCCCGGGACAGGGACCAAGAGACC. This translates into CASSPRDRDQET. The entire CDR3 sequence reads CASSPRDRDQETQYF.

As regards this clone: The sequence runs out 3 residues before the end of the CDR3; the remainder is reconstructed from the germline J gene. The chain couples TRBV7-9 to TRBJ2-1; the D gene is possibly TRBD1 (6 bases). Trimming removed 5 bases at V and 2 bases at J, with 10 bases between. Germline V gives CDR1 SEHNR, CDR2 FQNEAQ (reference sequence). This CDR3 is 14 amino acids long. The CDR3 spells CASSPEGAYNEQFF. CDR3 DNA (partial): TGTGCCAGCAGCCCAGAGGGGGCCTACAATGAG.

To note about this clone: The read finishes 3 residues shy of the CDR3 end, and the germline J gene is used to complete it. The chain is built from TRBV19 and TRBJ2-7, with 12 nucleotides matching TRBD1. The CDR3 consists of 15 residues. Germline V lookup: CDR1 LNHDA, CDR2 SQIVND (reference sequence). With 5 bases clipped from V and 3 bases from J, the junction kept 5 bases outside the gene matches. CDR3 protein: CASSPGQGARYEQYF. Partial CDR3 DNA: TGTGCCAGTAGTCCGGGACAGGGGGCCCGCTACGAG.

The part of the CDR3 DNA that was read is TGTGCCAGCAGCCAGGGCCGGGACTTTTACAATGAG. Translated: CASSQGRDFYNE. The full CDR3 sequence reads CASSQGRDFYNEQFF. This chain joins TRBV14 and TRBJ2-1; possibly TRBD2 for D (6 bases). The read ends 3 residues early relative to the CDR3; the germline J gene fills the gap. The CDR3 is 15 residues long. The germline V gene has CDR1 SGHDN and CDR2 FVKESK. Trimming removed 3 bases at V and 4 bases at J, with 13 bases between.

Details on this clone: The read ends 3 residues before the CDR3 terminus; that terminus is restored from the germline J gene. V usage is TRBV7-9 and J usage is TRBJ2-3; D ambiguous. V dropped 5 bases and J dropped 3 bases, with 9 bases sitting between them. This CDR3 contains 13 residues. Germline values: CDR1 SEHNR, CDR2 FQNEAQ (reference sequence). The CDR3 sequence is CASSDPGTDTQYF. Incomplete CDR3 DNA: TGTGCCAGCAGCGACCCCGGGACAGATACG.

According to its frequency, this clone is medium-sized (0.01 to 0.1%). The CDR3 end lies 3 residues beyond the end of the read and is filled in from the germline J gene. The chain carries TRBV30 and TRBJ1-1, with D tentatively TRBD1 (6 bases). Trimming left V 4 bases short and J 5 bases short, with 11 bases between. The CDR3 consists of 12 residues. CDR1 is GTSNPN and CDR2 is SVGIG in the germline V gene (reference sequence). CDR3: CAWNGGTTEAFF. The sequenced CDR3 bases are TGTGCCTGGAATGGCGGGACAACTGAA.

With regard to this clone: The read stops 3 residues short of the end of the CDR3; the missing end is completed from the germline J gene. The genes are TRBV19 and TRBJ2-7; possibly TRBD1 for D (6 bases). The germline V gene has CDR1 LNHDA and CDR2 SQIVND (reference sequence). The CDR3 is 15 amino acids. Trimming cost V 5 bases and J 2 bases, with 16 bases left between them. CDR3: CASSVGTTGPYEQYF. CDR3 bases read: TGTGCCAGTAGTGTTGGAACAACAGGGCCCTACGAG.

The CDR3 here is CASSFQGATDTQYF. The sequenced CDR3 bases are TGTGCCAGCAGTTTCCAGGGGGCTACAGATACG. The chain uses TRBV12-3 or TRBV12-4 and TRBJ2-3; 8 bases agree with TRBD1. The read falls 3 residues short of the CDR3 end, and the missing part is taken from the germline J gene. The CDR3 contains 14 residues. V dropped 3 bases and J dropped 3; count of bases not matched to a gene: 2.

As to this clone: The CDR3 end falls 3 residues outside the read, so it is completed with the germline J gene. The V gene is TRBV27, the J gene TRBJ1-4, with D possibly matching TRBD1 (6 bases). The V gene's germline CDR1 is MNHEY and CDR2 SMNVEV (reference sequence). CDR3 length equals 15 residues. V lost 6 bases and J lost 7, with 18 bases in between. Incomplete CDR3 DNA: TGTGCCAGCAGGCCCATGACAGGCGGATTTGAAAAA. This encodes CASRPMTGGFEK. The entire CDR3 protein is CASRPMTGGFEKLFF.

Its frequency marks this clone as medium-sized. The read comes to an end 3 residues before the CDR3 does, leaving the germline J gene to fill in the end. The J gene is TRBJ2-7, the V gene TRBV20-1, with 9 bases matching TRBD2. Germline V gene sequence: CDR1 DFQATT, CDR2 SNEGSKA (reference sequence). This CDR3 comprises 15 residues. V was clipped by 3 bases and J by 2 bases; unmatched bases: 8. Incomplete CDR3 DNA: TGCAGTGCTAGGCCCCCCGGACTAGCGACCTACGAG. Encoded protein: CSARPPGLATYE. The full CDR3 reads CSARPPGLATYEQYF.

For this clone: The DNA ends 3 residues before the CDR3 does, and the rest of the CDR3 is filled in from the germline J gene. This chain links TRBV7-9 with TRBJ1-1; D might be TRBD1 (6 bases). CDR1 is SEHNR, CDR2 FQNEAQ, per germline (reference sequence). The CDR3 is 15 amino acids. Between the trimmed V and J ends, which lost 1 base and 1 base, there was a span of 10 bases. Partial CDR3 DNA: TGTGCCAGCAGCTTAGTACAGGGTCCGAACACTGAA. It encodes CASSLVQGPNTE. The whole CDR3 region reads CASSLVQGPNTEAFF.

In the case of this clone: The CDR3 end falls 3 residues outside the read, so it is completed with the germline J gene. The rearrangement links TRBV20-1 to TRBJ2-7; D gene ambiguous. V lost 5 bases and J 2 bases, leaving 16 bases between the germline ends. Germline CDR1 DFQATT, CDR2 SNEGSKA (reference sequence). The CDR3 has 14 amino acids. The sequenced CDR3 bases are TGCAGTGCTTTCCTTCCAGACTTAGCCTACGAG. Its protein is CSAFLPDLAYE. The CDR3 in full is CSAFLPDLAYEQYF.

This clone is medium-sized (0.01 to 0.1%) by frequency. The read falls 3 residues short of the CDR3 end, and the missing part is taken from the germline J gene. J is TRBJ2-5 and V is TRBV6-2 or TRBV6-3; possible D gene TRBD2, 5 bases. The V gene's germline CDR1 is MNHEY and CDR2 SVGEGT. This CDR3 is 13 amino acids long. Trimming shortened V by 6 bases and J by 1 base, and 9 bases separated the two germline ends. The CDR3 DNA, read in part, is TGTGCCAGCAGGCAGGACTTCCAAGAGACC. The encoded protein is CASRQDFQET. In full, the CDR3 reads CASRQDFQETQYF.

A note on this clone: The read finishes 3 residues shy of the CDR3 end, and the germline J gene is used to complete it. The chain is built from TRBV5-1 and TRBJ2-7, with TRBD1 as a possible D gene (6 bases). There are 13 residues in the CDR3. Trimming pared 2 bases from V and 3 bases from J, leaving 9 bases between. The V gene's germline CDR1 is SGHRS and CDR2 YFSETQ. The CDR3 spells CASSFGGGYEQYF. The DNA read from the CDR3 is TGCGCCAGCAGCTTTGGGGGCGGCTACGAG. Using reference TRBV5-1 and TRBJ2-7 for the parts outside the CDR3, the full variable domain is KAGVTQTPRYLIKTRGQQVTLSCSPISGHRSVSWYQQTPGQGLQFLFEYFSETQRNKGNFPGRFSGRQFSNSRSEMNVSTLELGDSALYLCASSFGGGYEQYFGPGTRLTVT.

Worth noting for this clone: With the read ending 3 residues before the CDR3 end, the germline J gene is used to fill in that end. The chain joins TRBV19 to TRBJ2-7; TRBD2 is a possible D gene (6 bases). Germline V CDR1 and CDR2: LNHDA, SQIVND (reference sequence). The length of the CDR3 is 13 residues. V was pared by 5 bases and J by 4 bases, with 12 bases between. The CDR3 loop is CASSAGLLYEQYF. The covered CDR3 bases are TGTGCCAGTAGTGCGGGGCTTCTTTACGAG.

As to this clone: From the germline J gene comes the end of the CDR3, since the read stops 3 residues before it. The V call is TRBV19, the J call TRBJ2-7; D uncertain. The ends were cut back, 3 bases at V and 0 bases at J, with 6 bases in the middle. The CDR3 sequence is 13 residues long. CDR1 is LNHDA, CDR2 SQIVND, per germline (reference sequence). The CDR3 spells CASSIGGSYEQYF. Incomplete CDR3 DNA: TGTGCCAGTAGTATCGGCGGCTCCTACGAG.

On this clone: The read falls 3 residues short of the CDR3 end, and the missing part is taken from the germline J gene. J is TRBJ1-2 and V is TRBV5-6; 7 bases line up with TRBD1. CDR3 size: 14 residues. Germline trimming cut 0 bases from V and 2 bases from J; bases unmatched to any gene: 1. Germline CDR1 reads SGHDT; CDR2 reads YYEEEE. CDR3 region: CASSLEQGNYGYTF. Partial CDR3 DNA: TGTGCCAGCAGCTTGGAACAGGGGAACTATGGC.

As concerns this clone: The CDR3 end falls 3 residues outside the read, so it is completed with the germline J gene. V and J are TRBV4-1 and TRBJ1-5; D gene unclear. Deletions cut 1 base from V and 6 bases from J, with 10 bases between. CDR3 size: 14 residues. Germline V gene lookup returns CDR1 MGHRA and CDR2 YSYEKL. The CDR3 sequence: CASSQVYGPQPQHF. The part of the CDR3 DNA that was read is TGCGCCAGCAGCCAAGTGTATGGGCCTCAGCCC.

Comment on this clone: The read stops 3 residues short of the end of the CDR3; the missing end is completed from the germline J gene. The chain uses TRBV29-1 and TRBJ2-7; unclear D gene. This CDR3 is 14 amino acids long. Trimming pared 6 bases from V and 4 bases from J, leaving 19 bases between. Germline assignment: CDR1 SQVTM and CDR2 ANQGSEA. The CDR3 spells CSVLTEVGWYEQYF. The CDR3 DNA, read in part, is TGCAGCGTGTTGACTGAGGTTGGGTGGTACGAG.

On this clone: The DNA ends 3 residues before the CDR3 does, and the rest of the CDR3 is filled in from the germline J gene. The chain uses TRBV2 and TRBJ1-5; D possibly corresponds to TRBD1 (6 bases). CDR1 is SNHLY, CDR2 FYNNEI, per germline. CDR3 size: 15 residues. The V end was cut by 3 bases, the J end by 4 bases, with 13 bases between. The CDR3 bases that were read are TGTGCCAGCAGTGATCAGGGGTCTGCGAATCAGCCC. Protein sequence: CASSDQGSANQP. The whole CDR3 reads CASSDQGSANQPQHF.

As for this clone: Read coverage stops 3 residues before the CDR3 terminus; the germline J gene supplies the remainder. The chain links TRBV29-1 to TRBJ1-1; D is unresolved. Trimming removed 7 bases at V and 4 bases at J, with 10 bases between. In germline, CDR1 is SQVTM, CDR2 ANQGSEA. This CDR3 has 11 residues. The CDR3 DNA, read in part, is TGCAGCGCCTTGTCGGGCACTGAA. This sequence encodes CSALSGTE. The complete CDR3 protein is CSALSGTEAFF.

Comments on this clone: From the germline J gene comes the end of the CDR3, since the read stops 3 residues before it. V is TRBV25-1 and J is TRBJ2-2; 9 nucleotides match TRBD1. CDR1 and CDR2 from the germline V gene are MGHDK and SYGVNS. The CDR3 covers 16 residues. Trimming took 6 bases from V and 3 from J; bases not matched to a gene: 8. The sequenced CDR3 bases are TGTGCCAGCAGCCGTGCGGGACAGGGAGACACCGGGGAG. It yields the protein CASSRAGQGDTGE. The full CDR3 sequence reads CASSRAGQGDTGELFF.

On this clone: With the read ending 3 residues before the CDR3 end, the germline J gene is used to fill in that end. The chain has TRBV16 and TRBJ1-1; D may be TRBD1 (6 bases). V lost 5 bases, J lost 2 bases, and 12 bases lay in between. From germline, CDR1 is KGHSY and CDR2 FQNENV. The CDR3 covers 14 residues. CDR3 bases read: TGTGCCAGCAGCGTCGGGACACTAAACACTGAA. This sequence encodes CASSVGTLNTE. The entire CDR3 sequence reads CASSVGTLNTEAFF.